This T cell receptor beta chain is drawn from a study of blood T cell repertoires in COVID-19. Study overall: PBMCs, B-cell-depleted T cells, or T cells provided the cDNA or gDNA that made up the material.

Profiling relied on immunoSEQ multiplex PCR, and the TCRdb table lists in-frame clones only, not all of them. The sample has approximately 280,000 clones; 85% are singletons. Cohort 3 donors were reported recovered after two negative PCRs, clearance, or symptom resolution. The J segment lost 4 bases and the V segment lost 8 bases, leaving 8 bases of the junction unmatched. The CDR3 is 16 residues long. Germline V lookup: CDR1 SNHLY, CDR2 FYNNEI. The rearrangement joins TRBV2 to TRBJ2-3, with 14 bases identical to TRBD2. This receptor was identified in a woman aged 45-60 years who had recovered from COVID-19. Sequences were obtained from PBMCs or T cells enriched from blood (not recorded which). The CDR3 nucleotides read TGTGCCAGCGCCGGGACTAGCGGGAGAGTGGCAGATACGCAGTATTTT. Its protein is CASAGTSGRVADTQYF.